This T cell receptor beta chain originates from a study of T cells in Graves' hyperthyroidism and ophthalmopathy. Study at large: Before any treatment, at initial diagnosis, peripheral blood was collected.

This clonotype came up many times. Its specificity is not known. Whole-study findings and limits: The model forecast ophthalmopathy, anticipating it by a median around 6.5 months before onset.

This CDR3 has 14 amino acids. Deletions cut 2 bases from V and 5 bases from J, with 12 bases between. Germline assignment: CDR1 MGHRA and CDR2 YSYEKL. Amplified TCR beta CDR3 regions derived from RNA transcripts. TCR CDR3 underwent first-round RT-PCR with the HTBI primer set. One entry per CDR3 protein results from TCRdb running MiXCR on the multiplex PCR reads. The table records about 350,000 distinct CDR3 sequences, around a sixth of them present only once. Patients with ophthalmopathy all had a Clinical Activity Score of at least 3, a NOSPECS grade of at least 4 and duration under 3 months. The study excluded patients with uncontrolled infection, other autoimmune disease, pregnancy or lactation.

The J gene is TRBJ2-5, the V gene TRBV4-1; tentatively, D is TRBD2 (5 bases). Sequenced input: blood. The sequence was collected from a woman aged 40 to 50 with Graves' ophthalmopathy. CDR3 in DNA: TGCGCCAGCAGCCAATTCCCCACGGGGGAGACCCAGTACTTC. Residues: CASSQFPTGETQYF.